This is a list of T cell receptor beta chains from one sample in a study of blood T cell repertoires in COVID-19. Sequencing used immunoSEQ multiplex PCR; TCRdb keeps in-frame clones, though not all of them. The table shows roughly 200,000 clones, with roughly 89% occurring only once. Specimen: peripheral blood. Receptor source: a man aged 50-60 years with acute or convalescent COVID-19. CDR3s include the opening cysteine and the closing phenylalanine or tryptophan. The D gene is left open where the match is weak. Clone size is shown for a subset of rows, as once, few, many or a class of expanded clone.

TGTGCCAGCAGCCAAGATACACTAGCGGGGCGGACCGGGGAGCTGTTTTTT	CASSQDTLAGRTGELFF	once	TRBV3-1/TRBV3-2	TRBJ2-2	TRBD2
TGTGCCAGCAGCTTAGTACGGGGGGCGGGAGATACGCAGTATTTT	CASSLVRGAGDTQYF	.	TRBV7-2	TRBJ2-3	.
TGTGCCAGCAGCCCATCAGGGAATTCACCCCTCCACTTT	CASSPSGNSPLHF	few	TRBV5-4	TRBJ1-6	.
TGTGCCAGCAGCTTAGATCCCCTAGCGGCGCAAGAGACCCAGTACTTC	CASSLDPLAAQETQYF	.	TRBV11-2	TRBJ2-5	TRBD2
TGTGCCAGCAGCCAGGGACAGGGCAATGGCTACACCTTC	CASSQGQGNGYTF	.	TRBV14	TRBJ1-2	TRBD1
TGTGCCAGCAGTTCCCTGTTAGAAGCTTTCTTT	CASSSLLEAFF	.	TRBV28	TRBJ1-1	.
TGTGCCAGCAGTTACGGTGGGGCCTCTAGCACAGATACGCAGTATTTT	CASSYGGASSTDTQYF	.	TRBV6-2/TRBV6-3	TRBJ2-3	.
TGTGCCAGCAGCCCTGGCAGGTTTGGGGAGACCCAGTACTTC	CASSPGRFGETQYF	.	TRBV5-4	TRBJ2-5	.
TGTGCCAGCAGCTCAAGGACAGGGAACTATGGCTACACCTTC	CASSSRTGNYGYTF	.	TRBV11-2	TRBJ1-2	TRBD1
TGTGCCTGGAGTGTATTACAGGGGGCACACGAGCAGTACTTC	CAWSVLQGAHEQYF	.	TRBV30	TRBJ2-7	TRBD1
TGTGCCACCAGTGATCCGAGGGATGCGACAGATACGCAGTATTTT	CATSDPRDATDTQYF	.	TRBV24-1	TRBJ2-3	.
TGTGCCAGCAGCGCCGGACCTGCGGGGGGCTACGAGCAGTACTTC	CASSAGPAGGYEQYF	.	TRBV9	TRBJ2-7	TRBD2
TGTGCCAGCAGGCTACACAGGCCCTCCTACGAGCAGTACTTC	CASRLHRPSYEQYF	.	TRBV27	TRBJ2-7	.
TGTGCCTGGAGTGTACAGGGAGATCAGCCCCAGCATTTT	CAWSVQGDQPQHF	once	TRBV30	TRBJ1-5	.
TGTGCCAGCAGCGGGACAGGGGTAAACTATGGCTACACCTTC	CASSGTGVNYGYTF	.	TRBV9	TRBJ1-2	TRBD1
TGTGCCAGCAGACGTTCGGGGACAGGGGTCACCGGGGGCAATCAGCCCCAGCATTTT	CASRRSGTGVTGGNQPQHF	.	TRBV27	TRBJ1-5	TRBD1
TGTGCCAGCAGTGGACTAGCGGGGGGGTACCAAGAGACCCAGTACTTC	CASSGLAGGYQETQYF	.	TRBV6-1	TRBJ2-5	TRBD2
TGTGCCAGTAGTACCGGCAATCAGCCCCAGCATTTT	CASSTGNQPQHF	.	TRBV19	TRBJ1-5	.
TGTGCCAGCAGCGCTCGACTAACATCAGATACGCAGTATTTT	CASSARLTSDTQYF	.	TRBV9	TRBJ2-3	.
TGCAGTGCTAGTAACGTCCAGGGGGCTAAGGCGGACTATGGCTACACCTTC	CSASNVQGAKADYGYTF	.	TRBV20-1	TRBJ1-2	TRBD1
TGTGCCAGCAGCTCGGGACAGTACTATGGCTACACCTTC	CASSSGQYYGYTF	.	TRBV28	TRBJ1-2	TRBD1
TGTGCCAGCAGCCAAGGGAGTCTCTATGGCTACACCTTC	CASSQGSLYGYTF	.	TRBV4-2	TRBJ1-2	.
TGTGCCAGCCTGGGGGGGCCAGATACGCAGTATTTT	CASLGGPDTQYF	.	TRBV27	TRBJ2-3	.
TGCGCCAGCGCTCACACCGGGACAAACACCTACGAGCAGTACTTC	CASAHTGTNTYEQYF	.	TRBV23-1	TRBJ2-7	.
TGTGCCAGCAGTTCCCGGACAGGGGGGCCCTATGGCTACACCTTC	CASSSRTGGPYGYTF	few	TRBV2	TRBJ1-2	TRBD1
TGCAGCGTTGGAGGACAGGGTGCAGATACGCAGTATTTT	CSVGGQGADTQYF	.	TRBV29-1	TRBJ2-3	TRBD1